The 27 T cell receptor beta chains below were found in one sample sequenced in a study of cytomegalovirus exposure and HLA in healthy donors. The PCR had 60 Vbeta and 13 Jbeta primers. Clones were read by immunoSEQ multiplex PCR, and TCRdb kept only the in-frame ones, dropping some. This table holds 150,000 to 200,000 clones, under 85% found once. The specimen sequenced was PBMCs. Receptor source: a woman aged 30 to 39 in good health and CMV-seronegative.

The J gene is TRBJ2-7, the V gene TRBV28; the D is unclear. The germline V gene encodes CDR1 MDHEN and CDR2 SYDVKM. Trimming took off 9 bases at V and 2 bases at J, with 17 bases between the two ends. This CDR3 region has 14 residues. CDR3 in amino acids: CASRKPGQPYEQYF. In DNA form, the CDR3 reads TGTGCCAGTAGAAAGCCAGGCCAACCCTACGAGCAGTACTTC.

This chain connects TRBV29-1 to TRBJ2-1; weak D call: TRBD2 (5 bases). CDR3 size: 14 residues. Germline V gene sequence: CDR1 SQVTM, CDR2 ANQGSEA. V was shortened by 1 base and J by 9 bases, with 16 bases between the two germline ends. CDR3 sequence: CSVEGASLAGEQFF. The CDR3 DNA reads TGCAGCGTTGAAGGAGCGAGTCTAGCTGGTGAGCAGTTCTTC.

Only one count was recorded for this clone. The J gene is TRBJ2-7, the V gene TRBV27; tentative D call: TRBD1 (6 bases). The CDR3 sequence is 15 residues long. The V gene's germline CDR1 is MNHEY and CDR2 SMNVEV (reference sequence). Trimming pared 2 bases from V and 5 bases from J, leaving 16 bases between. CDR3 bases: TGTGCCAGCAGTTTAAACTGGGGGCAAATCAACGAGCAGTACTTC. Its protein product is CASSLNWGQINEQYF.

The V gene is TRBV28, the J gene TRBJ2-1, with 11 bases that match TRBD2. V trimming: 5 bases; J trimming: 6 bases; junction bases outside the gene matches: 15. The CDR3 sequence is 18 residues long. The V gene's germline CDR1 is MDHEN and CDR2 SYDVKM. The CDR3 nucleotides are TGTGCCAGCAGTATAATAGCGGGAGGGCCGTTTTCAGGCAATGAGCAGTTCTTC. Its translation is CASSIIAGGPFSGNEQFF.

This rearrangement joins TRBV9 to TRBJ1-3; D unresolved. The CDR3 has 12 amino acids. V dropped 4 bases and J dropped 4 bases, with 6 bases sitting between them. Germline CDR1 is SGDLS and CDR2 is YYNGEE. CDR3 DNA: TGTGCCAGCAGCCCCGCGGGAAACACCATATATTTT. This sequence encodes CASSPAGNTIYF. Filled out from reference TRBV9 and TRBJ1-3, the complete variable domain reads DSGVTQTPKHLITATGQRVTLRCSPRSGDLSVYWYQQSLDQGLQFLIQYYNGEERAKGNILERFSAQQFPDLHSELNLSSLELGDSALYFCASSPAGNTIYFGEGSWLTVV.

The chain has TRBV15 and TRBJ1-1, with D tentatively TRBD1 (6 bases). This CDR3 has 18 amino acids. Germline lookup yields CDR1 LNHNV and CDR2 YYDKDF (reference sequence). Trimming cost V 5 bases and J 0 bases, with 22 bases left between them. CDR3 loop: CATSPYGRGALMNTEAFF. The CDR3 region has the DNA TGTGCCACCAGCCCATACGGGCGGGGGGCTTTGATGAACACTGAAGCTTTCTTT.

The DNA of the CDR3 is TGCGCCAGCAGTGATTCGCCGGGACTAGCGGGAGAATCTGAGCAGTTCTTC. It yields the protein CASSDSPGLAGESEQFF. The V gene is TRBV5-1, the J gene TRBJ2-1, with 14 bases that match TRBD2. The V and J ends lost 5 bases and 9 bases, in that order; junction bases with no gene match: 13. The CDR3 has 17 amino acids. CDR1 SGHRS and CDR2 YFSETQ come from the germline V gene.

This clone has a single count. The chain combines TRBV5-4 with TRBJ2-3; TRBD2 agrees at 11 bases. The J segment lost 5 bases and the V segment lost 2 bases, leaving 4 bases of the junction unmatched. The CDR3 length is 15 residues. Germline CDR1 SGHNT, CDR2 YYREEE (reference sequence). CDR3 residues: CASSFSGLAVDTQYF. CDR3 bases: TGTGCCAGCAGCTTTTCGGGACTAGCGGTAGATACGCAGTATTTT.

V gene TRBV18 combines with J gene TRBJ1-1, with D tentatively TRBD1 (6 bases). The CDR3 covers 13 residues. Germline CDR1 KGHSH, CDR2 LQKENI. V was shortened by 6 bases and J by 1 base, with 9 bases between the two germline ends. The CDR3 DNA sequence: TGTGCCAGCTCCGAGGACAGGAACACTGAAGCTTTCTTT. This encodes CASSEDRNTEAFF.

The chain carries TRBV7-6 and TRBJ1-2, with a weak D call TRBD1 (5 bases). This CDR3 comprises 17 residues. CDR1 SGHVS and CDR2 FNYEAQ come from the germline V gene. The V end lost 5 bases, the J end lost 5 bases, and 24 bases lay between the germline ends. The CDR3 loop reads CASSNKPRRGIWYGYTF. The DNA for the CDR3 is TGTGCCAGCAGCAATAAACCGAGGCGGGGGATATGGTATGGCTACACCTTC.

This clone was seen only once. J is TRBJ2-1 and V is TRBV7-6; 12 nucleotides line up with TRBD2. This CDR3 has 18 amino acids. V was pared by 1 base and J by 2 bases, with 6 bases of the junction left unmatched. Per the germline V gene, CDR1 is SGHVS and CDR2 is FNYEAQ. CDR3 nucleotide sequence: TGTGCCAGCAGCTTAGAGCTAGCGGGAGGGCCCCCCTACAATGAGCAGTTCTTC. Protein product: CASSLELAGGPPYNEQFF.

The CDR3 here is CASSQVAGGMVNEKLFF. The CDR3 nucleotides are TGTGCCAGCAGCCAAGTGGCGGGGGGCATGGTTAATGAAAAACTGTTTTTT. The chain carries TRBV14 and TRBJ1-4, with D possibly matching TRBD1 (6 bases). CDR1 SGHDN and CDR2 FVKESK come from the germline V gene. V lost 1 base and J lost 4, with 16 bases in between. The CDR3 length is 17 residues.

The chain couples TRBV5-1 to TRBJ2-7, with D possibly being TRBD2 (6 bases). The germline CDR1 and CDR2 sequences are SGHRS and YFSETQ. V shed 0 bases and J shed 6 bases, with 16 bases lying between them. The CDR3 totals 15 residues. The CDR3 loop reads CASSLAAEGLSEQYF. The CDR3 bases are TGCGCCAGCAGCTTGGCCGCGGAGGGGTTGTCCGAGCAGTACTTC.

The rearrangement links TRBV2 to TRBJ1-1; D not resolved. Germline lookup yields CDR1 SNHLY and CDR2 FYNNEI. V was trimmed by 3 bases and J by 3 bases, leaving 14 bases between them. The CDR3 covers 15 residues. The CDR3 DNA reads as TGTGCCAGCAGTGAGCGGAGTACTACCTACACTGAAGCTTTCTTT. It translates to CASSERSTTYTEAFF.

This chain connects TRBV5-1 to TRBJ2-5; D call uncertain. Germline loops: CDR1 SGHRS, CDR2 YFSETQ. This CDR3 is built from 15 residues. The V end was cut by 0 bases, the J end by 1 base, with 10 bases between. The CDR3 DNA reads as TGCGCCAGCAGCTTGGCCGCCGGGTTCCAAGAGACCCAGTACTTC. Its protein is CASSLAAGFQETQYF.

This clone turned up a few times. V is TRBV6-5 and J is TRBJ2-1; 9 bases line up with TRBD2. The junction had 4 bases not matched to a gene; V was cut back by 3 bases and J by 4 bases. Germline values: CDR1 MNHEY, CDR2 SVGAGI. The CDR3 length is 15 residues. The CDR3 DNA reads TGTGCCAGCAGTTATCTAGCGGGGATATACAATGAGCAGTTCTTC. Translating gives CASSYLAGIYNEQFF.

The chain is built from TRBV4-3 and TRBJ2-7; TRBD1 matches at 8 bases. Looked up from germline, CDR1 is LGHNA and CDR2 is YSLEER. J gave up 5 bases and V 3 bases, and 12 bases lay outside the gene matches. The CDR3 extends over 16 amino acids. CDR3 sequence: CASSHNPDRGINEQYF. In DNA, the CDR3 is TGCGCCAGCAGCCACAATCCTGACAGGGGAATCAACGAGCAGTACTTC.

The chain uses TRBV27 and TRBJ1-4, with a tentative D call TRBD1 (6 bases). Germline V lookup: CDR1 MNHEY, CDR2 SMNVEV (reference sequence). There are 13 residues in the CDR3. V lost 6 bases and J 8 bases, leaving 13 bases between the germline ends. CDR3 residues: CASRPQGSEKLFF. CDR3 coding DNA: TGTGCCAGCAGGCCACAGGGATCGGAAAAACTGTTTTTT. The full variable domain, with the rest looked up from reference TRBV27 and TRBJ1-4, is EAQVTQNPRYLITVTGKKLTVTCSQNMNHEYMSWYRQDPGLGLRQIYYSMNVEVTDKGDVPEGYKVSRKEKRNFPLILESPSPNQTSLYFCASRPQGSEKLFFGSGTQLSVL.

CDR3 loop: CASSPSGGNQPQHF. Written as DNA, the CDR3 is TGCGCCAGCAGCCCCTCGGGGGGGAATCAGCCCCAGCATTTT. The chain links TRBV4-1 to TRBJ1-5; possible D gene TRBD1, 5 bases. Germline V CDR1 and CDR2: MGHRA, YSYEKL. The CDR3 consists of 14 residues. Trimming took 4 bases from V and 4 from J, leaving 11 bases between them.

The rearrangement uses TRBV13 and TRBJ2-5, with TRBD2 identical over 7 bases. TRBJ2-7 matches the DNA end more closely, so the J call is doubtful. From germline, CDR1 is PRHDT and CDR2 FYEKMQ (reference sequence). This CDR3 is built from 13 residues. The CDR3 coding sequence is TGTGCCAGCAGCTCAGCGGGGACGGGCGAGCAGTACTTC. Its translation: CASSSAGTGEQYF.

There are a few counts of this clone. The genes are TRBV5-1 and TRBJ1-1, with D maybe TRBD1 (6 bases). The germline V gene has CDR1 SGHRS and CDR2 YFSETQ. The CDR3 contains 15 residues. Trimming pared 1 base from V and 3 bases from J, leaving 13 bases between. The CDR3 protein is CASSLRQVGDTEAFF. Written as DNA, the CDR3 is TGCGCCAGCAGCTTGCGACAGGTTGGAGACACTGAAGCTTTCTTT.

This clone was observed a handful of times. The J gene is TRBJ2-4, the V gene TRBV7-9, with 10 bases identical to TRBD2. V lost 3 bases to trimming and J lost 2 bases; unmatched junction nucleotides: 4. CDR1 is SEHNR, CDR2 FQNEAQ, per germline (reference sequence). CDR3 length equals 16 residues. CDR3 DNA sequence: TGTGCCAGCAGCTTCGCTAGCGGGGGAACCAAAAACATTCAGTACTTC. It codes for CASSFASGGTKNIQYF.

This clone was observed a handful of times. The chain has TRBV5-1 and TRBJ1-1; D is unclear. CDR3 size: 13 residues. Germline CDR1 and CDR2: SGHRS and YFSETQ. Trimming removed 5 bases from V and 4 bases from J, with 12 bases in between. CDR3 amino acids: CASRIRGVTEAFF. The CDR3 DNA sequence: TGCGCCAGCAGAATTCGAGGTGTCACTGAAGCTTTCTTT. The full variable domain, completed using reference TRBV5-1 and TRBJ1-1, is KAGVTQTPRYLIKTRGQQVTLSCSPISGHRSVSWYQQTPGQGLQFLFEYFSETQRNKGNFPGRFSGRQFSNSRSEMNVSTLELGDSALYLCASRIRGVTEAFFGQGTRLTVV.

The J gene is TRBJ2-5, the V gene TRBV5-1; 9 nucleotides agree with TRBD2. The junction had 13 bases not matched to a gene; V was cut back by 2 bases and J by 5 bases. Per the germline V gene, CDR1 is SGHRS and CDR2 is YFSETQ. This CDR3 region has 17 residues. This CDR3 reads CASSFASGEGRGETQYF. Written as DNA, the CDR3 is TGCGCCAGCAGCTTCGCTAGCGGGGAAGGGAGGGGGGAGACCCAGTACTTC.

This clone was picked up one time. The rearrangement joins TRBV9 to TRBJ2-7, with 8 positions matching TRBD1. The CDR3 covers 15 residues. The junction had 8 bases not matched to a gene; V was cut back by 1 base and J by 5 bases. Germline CDR1 reads SGDLS; CDR2 reads YYNGEE. The DNA for the CDR3 is TGTGCCAGCAGCGTATGGTCCCAGGGGGCACACGAGCAGTACTTC. Its translation: CASSVWSQGAHEQYF.

V is TRBV5-6 and J is TRBJ1-1, with 7 bases matching TRBD1. The CDR3 length is 17 residues. Germline assignment: CDR1 SGHDT and CDR2 YYEEEE. Trimming removed 1 base from V and 3 bases from J; junction bases left unmatched: 12. The CDR3 nucleotides are TGTGCCAGCAGCTTGTACGGACAGGAAGGGGGGTACACTGAAGCTTTCTTT. Protein: CASSLYGQEGGYTEAFF.

The genes are TRBV29-1 and TRBJ2-2; 7 nucleotides line up with TRBD1. Germline V lookup: CDR1 SQVTM, CDR2 ANQGSEA. The junction had 9 bases not matched to a gene; V was cut back by 4 bases and J by 4 bases. This CDR3 comprises 15 residues. The CDR3 reads CSVVWTGISTGELFF. DNA for the CDR3: TGCAGCGTTGTGTGGACAGGAATATCCACCGGGGAGCTGTTTTTT.